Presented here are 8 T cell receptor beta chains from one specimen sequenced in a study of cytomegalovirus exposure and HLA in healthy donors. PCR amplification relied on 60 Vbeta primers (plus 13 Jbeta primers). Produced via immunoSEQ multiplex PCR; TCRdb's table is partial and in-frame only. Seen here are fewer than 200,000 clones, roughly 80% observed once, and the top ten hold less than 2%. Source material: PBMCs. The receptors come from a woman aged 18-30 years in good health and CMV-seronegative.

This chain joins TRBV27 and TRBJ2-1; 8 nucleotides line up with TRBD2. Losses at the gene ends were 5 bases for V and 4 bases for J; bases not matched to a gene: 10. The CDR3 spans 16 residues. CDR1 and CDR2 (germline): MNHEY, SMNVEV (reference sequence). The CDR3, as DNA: TGTGCCAGCAGTCCCACCGCTAGCGGGCCTTACAATGAGCAGTTCTTC. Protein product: CASSPTASGPYNEQFF.

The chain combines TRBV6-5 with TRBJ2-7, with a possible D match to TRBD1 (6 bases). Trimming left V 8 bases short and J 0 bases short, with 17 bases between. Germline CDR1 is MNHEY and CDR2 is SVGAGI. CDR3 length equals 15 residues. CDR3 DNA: TGTGCCAGCGGACAGTGGACGGTCGGCTCCTACGAGCAGTACTTC. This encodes CASGQWTVGSYEQYF.

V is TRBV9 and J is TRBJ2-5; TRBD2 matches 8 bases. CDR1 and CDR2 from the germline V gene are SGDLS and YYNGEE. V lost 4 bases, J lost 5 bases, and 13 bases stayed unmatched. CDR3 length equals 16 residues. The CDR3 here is CASSPLGRSGSETQYF. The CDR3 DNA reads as TGTGCCAGCAGCCCTCTCGGCCGGAGCGGGAGCGAGACCCAGTACTTC. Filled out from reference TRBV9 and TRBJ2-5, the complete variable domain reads DSGVTQTPKHLITATGQRVTLRCSPRSGDLSVYWYQQSLDQGLQFLIQYYNGEERAKGNILERFSAQQFPDLHSELNLSSLELGDSALYFCASSPLGRSGSETQYFGPGTRLLVL.

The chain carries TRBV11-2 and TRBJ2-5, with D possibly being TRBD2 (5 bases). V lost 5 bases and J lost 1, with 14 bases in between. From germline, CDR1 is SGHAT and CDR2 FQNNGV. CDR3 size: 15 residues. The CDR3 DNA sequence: TGTGCCAGCAGCCGCGTTAGAGGGCCCCAAGAGACCCAGTACTTC. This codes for CASSRVRGPQETQYF. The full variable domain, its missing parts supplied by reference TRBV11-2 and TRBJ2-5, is EAGVAQSPRYKIIEKRQSVAFWCNPISGHATLYWYQQILGQGPKLLIQFQNNGVVDDSQLPKDRFSAERLKGVDSTLKIQPAKLEDSAVYLCASSRVRGPQETQYFGPGTRLLVL.

The chain's CDR3 is CASRGGNTIYF. CDR3 nucleotides: TGTGCCAGTAGGGGCGGAAACACCATATATTTT. The rearrangement uses TRBV19 and TRBJ1-3; no clear D gene. The CDR3 has 11 amino acids. Germline CDR1 is LNHDA and CDR2 is SQIVND (reference sequence). V dropped 6 bases and J dropped 4 bases, with 4 bases sitting between them. The full variable domain, its missing parts supplied by reference TRBV19 and TRBJ1-3, is DGGITQSPKYLFRKEGQNVTLSCEQNLNHDAMYWYRQDPGQGLRLIYYSQIVNDFQKGDIAEGYSVSREKKESFPLTVTSAQKNPTAFYLCASRGGNTIYFGEGSWLTVV.

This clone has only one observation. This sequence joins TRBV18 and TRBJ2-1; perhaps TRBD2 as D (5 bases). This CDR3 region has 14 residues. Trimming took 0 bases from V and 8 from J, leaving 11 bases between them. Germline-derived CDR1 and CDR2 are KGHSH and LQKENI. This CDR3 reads CASSPPRGSHEQFF. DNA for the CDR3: TGTGCCAGCTCACCACCAAGAGGGAGCCATGAGCAGTTCTTC. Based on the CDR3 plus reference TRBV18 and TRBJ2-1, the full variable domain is NAGVMQNPRHLVRRRGQEARLRCSPMKGHSHVYWYRQLPEEGLKFMVYLQKENIIDESGMPKERFSAEFPKEGPSILRIQQVVRGDSAAYFCASSPPRGSHEQFFGPGTRLTVL.

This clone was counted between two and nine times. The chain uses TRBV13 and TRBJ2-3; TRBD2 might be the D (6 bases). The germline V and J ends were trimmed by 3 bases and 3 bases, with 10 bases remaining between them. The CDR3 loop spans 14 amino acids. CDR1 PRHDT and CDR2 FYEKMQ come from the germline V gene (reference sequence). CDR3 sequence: CASSLFGGTDTQYF. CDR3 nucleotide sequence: TGTGCCAGCAGCTTGTTCGGGGGAACAGATACGCAGTATTTT. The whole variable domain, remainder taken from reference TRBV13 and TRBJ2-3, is AAGVIQSPRHLIKEKRETATLKCYPIPRHDTVYWYQQGPGQDPQFLISFYEKMQSDKGSIPDRFSAQQFSDYHSELNMSSLELGDSALYFCASSLFGGTDTQYFGPGTRLTVL.

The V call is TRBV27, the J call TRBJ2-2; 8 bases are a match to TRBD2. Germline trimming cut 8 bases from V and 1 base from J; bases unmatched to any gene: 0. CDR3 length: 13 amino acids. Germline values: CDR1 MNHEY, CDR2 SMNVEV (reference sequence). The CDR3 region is CASREGNTGELFF. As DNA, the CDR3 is TGTGCCAGCCGGGAGGGGAACACCGGGGAGCTGTTTTTT.